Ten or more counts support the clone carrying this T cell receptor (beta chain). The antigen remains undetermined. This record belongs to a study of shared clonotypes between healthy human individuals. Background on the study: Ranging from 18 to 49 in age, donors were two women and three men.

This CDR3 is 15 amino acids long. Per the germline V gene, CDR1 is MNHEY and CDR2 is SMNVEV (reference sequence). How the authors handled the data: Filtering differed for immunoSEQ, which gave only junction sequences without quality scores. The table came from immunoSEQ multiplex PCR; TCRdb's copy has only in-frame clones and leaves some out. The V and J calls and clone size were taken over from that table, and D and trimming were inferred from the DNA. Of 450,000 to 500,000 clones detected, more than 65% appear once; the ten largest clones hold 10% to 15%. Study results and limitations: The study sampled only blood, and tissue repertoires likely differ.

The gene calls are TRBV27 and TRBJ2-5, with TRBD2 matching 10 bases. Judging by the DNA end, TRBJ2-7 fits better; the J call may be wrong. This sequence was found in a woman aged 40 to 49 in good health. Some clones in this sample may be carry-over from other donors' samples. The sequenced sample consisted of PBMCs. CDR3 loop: CASSTKREGPHEQYF. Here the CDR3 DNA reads TGTGCCAGCAGTACCAAGCGGGAGGGCCCCCACGAGCAGTACTTC.